Below are 3 T cell receptor beta chains sequenced from a single sample in a study of T cells in Graves' hyperthyroidism and ophthalmopathy. TCR beta CDR3 region amplification was performed from RNA transcripts. An initial round of RT-PCR targeting the TCR CDR3 relied on the HTBI primer set. Via MiXCR, TCRdb re-called the multiplex PCR reads, giving one row per CDR3 protein. This table has around 400,000 distinct CDR3 sequences, approximately 14% appearing once. Source material: blood. These receptor sequences come from a woman aged 55-75 years with Graves' ophthalmopathy.

Only a few counts were recorded for this clonotype. This rearrangement joins TRBV15 to TRBJ2-1; D is tentatively TRBD1 or TRBD2 (5 bases each). This CDR3 is built from 13 residues. Germline CDR1 LNHNV, CDR2 YYDKDF (reference sequence). The germline V and J ends were trimmed by 0 bases and 8 bases, with 8 bases remaining between them. The CDR3 nucleotides are TGTGCCACCAGCAGAGATGAGGGGTATGAGCAGTTCTTC. Translated: CATSRDEGYEQFF.

V gene TRBV6-1 combines with J gene TRBJ1-3; D gene ambiguous. Germline V gene data show CDR1 as MNHNS and CDR2 as SASEGT. The CDR3 runs 14 residues. V dropped 8 bases and J dropped 0 bases, with 11 bases sitting between them. CDR3 bases: TGTGCCAGCGCGGACCGGAGCTCTGGAAACACCATATATTTT. Its translation is CASADRSSGNTIYF.

On this clonotype itself: A much larger clone is a single base away; this may be a read error. The V and J genes are TRBV30 and TRBJ2-4; D possibly corresponds to TRBD2 (5 bases). This CDR3 spans 16 amino acids. CDR1 is GTSNPN and CDR2 is SVGIG in the germline V gene (reference sequence). Trimming shortened V by 8 bases and J by 0 bases, and 20 bases separated the two germline ends. The CDR3 DNA is TGTGCCCTCGGGGTTGGCGGAACGCAAGCCAAAAACATTCAGTACTTC. Translating gives CALGVGGTQAKNIQYF.